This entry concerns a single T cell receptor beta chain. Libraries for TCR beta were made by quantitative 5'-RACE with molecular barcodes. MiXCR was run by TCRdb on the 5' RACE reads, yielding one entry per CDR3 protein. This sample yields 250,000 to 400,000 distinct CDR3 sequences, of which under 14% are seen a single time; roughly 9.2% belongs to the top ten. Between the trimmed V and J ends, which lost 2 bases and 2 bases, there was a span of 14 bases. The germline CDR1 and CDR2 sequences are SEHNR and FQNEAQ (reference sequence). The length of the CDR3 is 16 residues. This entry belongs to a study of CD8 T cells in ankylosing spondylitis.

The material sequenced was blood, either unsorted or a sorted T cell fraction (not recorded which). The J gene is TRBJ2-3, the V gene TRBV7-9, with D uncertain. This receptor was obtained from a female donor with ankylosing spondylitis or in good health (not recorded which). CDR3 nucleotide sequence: TGTGCCAGCAGCTTATCGCAGGCAAGACTCACAGATACGCAGTATTTT. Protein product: CASSLSQARLTDTQYF.